This T cell receptor (beta chain) was identified during a study of cytomegalovirus exposure and HLA in healthy donors (dated by TCRdb to 2015 to 2018). Context from the whole study: According to an earlier analysis of 587 of the donors, 150 million to 200 million T cells yielded 117 million unique TCR beta sequences and approximately 300 Gb of sequence data. About 310 gigabases of sequencing data and 70 million to 85 million unique TCR sequences were included in an early release covering roughly 700 HLA-typed donors. Of the 300 to 500 genotyped donors, more than 75% were placed in the genetic ancestry cluster associated with self-reported Caucasian donors. The study was designed to test whether signatures of past pathogen exposure could be identified by cataloging public T cell receptors. The study used immunosequencing to profile the T cell repertoires of around 600 subjects and linked those repertoires to cytomegalovirus serostatus. In addition to the first cohort of hundreds of subjects, a separate validation cohort of some 120 different subjects was used. High-throughput TCR immunosequencing, statistical association of individual TCRs with disease status, and machine learning were combined to predict cytomegalovirus infection status. To study patterns of TCR occurrence, a later analysis re-analyzed previously published TCR beta repertoires from 500 to 850 donors and added high-resolution HLA genotyping. The later analysis used no new phenotypic data to find candidate immune exposures, relying instead on TCR beta sequences and their occurrence across donors. An earlier analysis of 587 of the donors used high-throughput TCR beta sequencing to judge whether each TCR beta V gene segment behaved as functional or pseudogenic. Donor age, sex, ethnicity and CMV serostatus were compiled together with the repertoire data. A later genetic analysis took genome-wide SNP genotypes for about three fifths of the roughly 700 donors and used that subset as a discovery cohort. All discovery cohort repertoires had been generated using a single sequencing platform. Both class I and class II loci were covered by HLA typing, at four-digit resolution. Typing coverage differed by locus: A, B, C, DRB1 and DQB1 were typed in about 620-630 donors, DQA1 in about 500, DPA1 in nearly 610, and DPB1 in around 490. About five DR-DQ haplotypes were treated as single units for association and clustering because of strong linkage in the cohort. Among around 400 genotyped donors of the cohort, an average of about 240,000 unique TCR beta nucleotide sequences were sequenced per donor, around a sixth of them non-productive.

Between the V and J ends, shortened by 6 bases and 4 bases respectively, the junction contains 13 bases. Including cysteine and phenylalanine, the CDR3 has 14 amino acids. Only CDR3 DNA remains: 42 bases, in frame from the first base. CDR1 and CDR2 are read off the germline V gene as MDHEN and SYDVKM. The cohort consisted of 600 to 700 healthy bone marrow donors. At the time of sampling, all cohort members were nominally healthy, though unrecorded immune exposures were likely present. The donor was CMV seropositive and was included in the group of 250 to 350 seropositive cohort members. Each donor provided a peripheral blood sample, and peripheral blood mononuclear cells were used for TCR beta sequencing. The Qiagen DNeasy Blood Extraction Kit was used to extract genomic DNA from the blood cell samples. The protocol used for the library was the immunoSEQ multiplex PCR assay. The multiplex PCR relied on a mix of 60 forward primers for TCR Vbeta segments and 13 reverse primers for TCR Jbeta segments. The CDR3 region of rearranged TCR beta genes was amplified from genomic DNA by a multiplex PCR assay. The amplified TCR beta libraries were sequenced on the Illumina HiSeq System as 87-base-pair reads. For the original study's pipeline: Across the 700 or so repertoires, a later analysis counted approximately 75 million unique TCR beta chains, roughly 11 million of which were shared by at least two donors. Raw reads were error-corrected and collapsed into unique sequences with a nearest-neighbor algorithm that merged closely related sequences to remove PCR and sequencing errors. V, D and J gene segments were assigned by aligning CDR3 sequences to IMGT reference sequences. For a sequence to be retained, at least a six-nucleotide match to both a V gene segment and a J gene segment was required. A rearrangement was called productive if the CDR3 had no stop codons and remained in frame with V and J, and every other rearrangement was called non-productive. Following IMGT convention, CDR3 was defined as the stretch from the second conserved V-encoded cysteine up to the conserved J-encoded phenylalanine. Sequences without an unambiguous match to a single V gene segment were excluded from the earlier analysis of 450 to 750 of the donors. An earlier analysis of about 590 of the donors classified V segments as functional when productive rearrangements were above 56.7% and as segregating when the standard deviation between donors was above 5%. A statistical classification framework was developed to diagnose cytomegalovirus status using the catalog of TCR beta chain sequences. In a later analysis, V and J genes were assigned by comparing TCR nucleotide sequences against IMGT/GENE-DB human TR gene sequences. A later analysis assigned CDR3 sequences and most-parsimonious VDJ recombination scenarios with the TCRdist pipeline. A later analysis defined each TCR beta chain by its CDR3 amino acid sequence plus V-gene family, and excluded reads lacking a unique V-gene family. As a way to deal with suspected cross-contamination and a sequencing artifact, a later analysis dropped roughly 600 nucleotide sequences that were highly shared and had low generation probability. In a later analysis, a clonal expansion index for each public chain was calculated from normalized within-repertoire ranks of inferred template counts. Generation probabilities in a later analysis came from a VDJ recombination model fitted to out-of-frame rearrangements, and those results were checked against IGoR. In a later analysis, TCR-TCR, TCR-HLA and TCR-CMV co-occurrence was scored with hypergeometric tests, and a repertoire-size bias correction was applied to TCR pairs. False discovery rates were estimated in a later analysis by permuting HLA or CMV assignments 20 times. In a later analysis, co-occurring TCRs were grouped using DBSCAN, and TCRdist sequence similarity was added for clustering within HLA-allele-positive subsets. Repertoires with fewer than 30,000 or more than 120,000 public chains, plus five repertoires with anomalous nucleotide sharing, were excluded from co-occurrence clustering. TCRdb holds this immuneACCESS table with in-frame rearrangements only. Some clones are missing; in checked studies, unresolved V genes explain under half, and the rest has no known cause. That table furnishes V, J and clone size, whereas the DNA furnished D and trimming. This sample has 150,000 or so clones in its table, and 74% of those were observed once. 4.3% of the sample is in the top ten clones.

Broad study findings and their caveats: The only immune exposure information available for the cohort was CMV serostatus. Specific HLA alleles were associated with about 17,000 TCR beta sequences at a false discovery rate of 0.05 in a later analysis. In a later genetic analysis, fewer N-insertions in productive TCRs were reported among donors in an Asian-associated ancestry cluster than the roughly 700-donor mean. Assigning TCR associations to individual alleles was difficult when HLA alleles, especially DR and DQ, strongly co-occurred. In both the original and validation cohorts, the classifier was reported to diagnose cytomegalovirus status with high specificity and sensitivity. Because counts were too low, fewer than 20 rarely observed V segments, including chromosome 9 orphons, were excluded from the earlier analysis of 587 of the donors. A total of 164 TCR beta chains were listed by the study as associated with cytomegalovirus. The cohort was sequenced for TCR beta chains only, and without alpha or paired-chain data the features that could be detected were limited. In a later analysis, HLA-associated TCR beta chains were found to be more clonally expanded and to have lower generation probabilities than equally common non-associated chains. The sequencing pipeline was judged likely to have produced a cluster of highly shared sequence variants as a technical artifact. A further reported finding was that TCR beta sequences accurately predicted the HLA-A and HLA-B alleles for most subjects in the first cohort. A later analysis reported that several top co-occurrence clusters appeared linked to parvovirus B19, influenza, CMV and Epstein-Barr virus. Because the 87-base-pair reads could not distinguish some IMGT-functional V segments, including TRBV6-2 and TRBV6-3, those segments were excluded. Across donors, most TCR sequences were observed very rarely, whereas some public TCRs were present in many individuals. Presence/absence analyses assumed roughly uniform sequencing depth across donors, an assumption that may not hold. Because some donors lacked HLA typing at each locus, the association tests relied only on the typed subset. In a later genetic analysis, a missense DCLRE1C variant was associated with V-gene and J-gene trimming of TCR beta chains, and the association was replicated in an independent cohort. According to a later analysis, TCR association rates differed among HLA loci, with DRB1 alleles showing the most associated TCRs and HLA-C alleles showing the fewest. The authors suggested that the approach could potentially be extended to other disease states and immunological phenotypes. According to a later analysis, most CMV-associated TCR beta chains appeared to be HLA-restricted, and the HLA associations seemed to be driven largely by CMV exposure. In an earlier analysis of more than 450 of the donors, most TCR beta V segments were observed in productive rearrangements about 90% or about 30% of the time, broadly matching IMGT annotations. Correlated functional status among segregating V segments might reflect linkage disequilibrium, but an unknown experimental factor could not be ruled out. Three of the identified cytomegalovirus-associated TCR beta chains were confirmed in vitro to be specific for cytomegalovirus antigens.

There are a few counts of this clone. Its specific antigen is unknown. Base-call qualities are not available, and no considerably larger clone is one nucleotide away. The sequence derives from a man aged 18 to 29 in good health and CMV-seropositive. The specimen sequenced was PBMCs. The rearranged segments are TRBV28 and TRBJ2-1; tentative D gene TRBD1, with 5 bases matching. At the DNA level, the sequence is TGTGCCAGCAGGGTCGGCGACAGATACAATGAGCAGTTCTTC. Its translation is CASRVGDRYNEQFF.